The 21 T cell receptor beta chains below all came from one sample that was sequenced in a study of blood T cell repertoires in COVID-19. The protocol was immunoSEQ multiplex PCR, while the TCRdb copy is restricted to in-frame clones and leaves out a portion. This repertoire shows 250,000 to 350,000 clones, around 90% found once; its top ten account for more than 7.5%. The specimen was peripheral blood. All receptors derive from a man between 18 and 35 years old with active or convalescent COVID-19.

This clone has just one count. J is TRBJ2-1 and V is TRBV9, with no clear D. The CDR3 is 17 residues long. Germline V CDR1 and CDR2: SGDLS, YYNGEE. The V gene lost 0 bases and the J gene lost 6 bases, with 19 bases spanning the gap. In DNA, the CDR3 is TGTGCCAGCAGCGTAGGGGCGACCGCAGGCTCTACCAATGAGCAGTTCTTC. The encoded protein is CASSVGATAGSTNEQFF.

The chain joins TRBV11-3 to TRBJ1-2, with 8 bases matching TRBD1. Losses at the gene ends were 1 base for V and 13 bases for J; bases not matched to a gene: 8. CDR1 and CDR2 (germline): SGHNT, YENEEA. The CDR3 is 13 amino acids. The CDR3 region is CASSLGGRGPATF. DNA for the CDR3: TGTGCCAGCAGCTTAGGTGGCAGGGGGCCGGCCACCTTC.

The chain links TRBV24-1 to TRBJ1-5; D possibly corresponds to TRBD1 (5 bases). Between the trimmed V and J ends, which lost 8 bases and 0 bases, there was a span of 28 bases. CDR1 and CDR2 from the germline V gene are KGHDR and SFDVKD. CDR3 length: 20 residues. In DNA form, the CDR3 reads TGTGCCACCAACCACCATCAGGGCAGTTCCTCCCTTTTTAGCAATCAGCCCCAGCATTTT. Protein product: CATNHHQGSSSLFSNQPQHF.

This clone came up once. The CDR3 DNA sequence: TGTGCCATCAGTGTATTACAGGGGATGCATGGCTACACCTTC. Translating gives CAISVLQGMHGYTF. The chain employs TRBV10-3 and TRBJ1-2; 7 bases align to TRBD1. After removal of 4 bases from V and 6 bases from J, the junction contained 8 bases not matched to a gene. The germline V gene has CDR1 ENHRY and CDR2 SYGVKD. There are 14 residues in the CDR3.

Only one count was recorded for this clone. This chain uses TRBV7-9 with TRBJ1-2; D gene uncertain. The CDR3 is 15 amino acids. Germline CDR1 and CDR2: SEHNR and FQNEAQ (reference sequence). The V and J ends lost 1 base and 1 base respectively, with 10 bases between them. The CDR3 DNA reads as TGTGCCAGCAGCTTAGTAGTAGCGAATAACTATGGCTACACCTTC. Translating gives CASSLVVANNYGYTF.

This sequence joins TRBV19 and TRBJ1-1; the match to TRBD1 covers 11 bases. This CDR3 contains 14 residues. V shed 10 bases, J shed 1 base, and the junction held 5 bases outside the gene matches. CDR1 is LNHDA and CDR2 is SQIVND in the germline V gene (reference sequence). The CDR3 loop reads CAIRTGGENTEAFF. Written as DNA, the CDR3 is TGTGCCATTCGGACAGGGGGCGAGAACACTGAAGCTTTCTTT.

The chain combines TRBV5-5 with TRBJ1-6, with 10 bases matching TRBD1. The CDR3 runs 17 residues. V lost 4 bases to trimming and J lost 4 bases; unmatched junction nucleotides: 8. From germline, CDR1 is SGHKS and CDR2 YYEKEE (reference sequence). The CDR3 sequence: CASSVGQGRGYNSPLHF. The CDR3 DNA reads as TGTGCCAGCAGCGTGGGACAGGGGAGGGGATATAATTCACCCCTCCACTTT.

The V call is TRBV7-2, the J call TRBJ2-2; D may be TRBD2 (5 bases). Trimming stripped 1 base from V and 5 bases from J, with 14 bases between. CDR3 size: 16 residues. CDR1 and CDR2 from the germline V gene are SGHTA and FQGNSA. The CDR3 here is CASSLVAGVGTGELFF. In DNA form, the CDR3 reads TGTGCCAGCAGCTTAGTTGCCGGGGTCGGAACCGGGGAGCTGTTTTTT.

The chain combines TRBV6-5 with TRBJ1-5; no reliable D call. The V gene's germline CDR1 is MNHEY and CDR2 SVGAGI. Trimming left V 4 bases short and J 5 bases short, with 6 bases between. The CDR3 consists of 12 residues. The CDR3 DNA is TGTGCCAGCAGTTCCACTTATCAGCCCCAGCATTTT. This sequence encodes CASSSTYQPQHF.

V gene TRBV7-8 combines with J gene TRBJ2-7, with TRBD2 matching over 12 bases. Germline values: CDR1 SGHVS, CDR2 FQNEAQ. There are 15 residues in the CDR3. With 5 bases clipped from V and 3 bases from J, the junction kept 5 bases outside the gene matches. CDR3 nucleotides: TGTGCCAGCAGCCCAGGACTAGCGGGACACTACGAGCAGTACTTC. Amino acid sequence: CASSPGLAGHYEQYF.

The chain joins TRBV19 to TRBJ2-3; D might be TRBD2 (5 bases). Germline V gene lookup returns CDR1 LNHDA and CDR2 SQIVND (reference sequence). The CDR3 loop spans 13 amino acids. V shed 8 bases and J shed 3 bases, with 12 bases lying between them. CDR3 DNA sequence: TGTGCCAGTGGGCGGACTGGTACAGATACGCAGTATTTT. This sequence encodes CASGRTGTDTQYF.

The V gene is TRBV10-1, the J gene TRBJ2-2, with 7 bases aligning to TRBD1. This CDR3 spans 14 amino acids. The V and J ends lost 5 bases and 3 bases, in that order; junction bases with no gene match: 3. Germline assignment: CDR1 WNHNN and CDR2 SYGVQD (reference sequence). The CDR3 is CASSLGTDTGELFF. The CDR3 coding sequence is TGCGCCAGCAGTCTAGGGACAGACACCGGGGAGCTGTTTTTT.

This clone was counted only a few times. This chain joins TRBV9 and TRBJ1-1; 8 bases match TRBD1. CDR3 length: 16 amino acids. CDR1 and CDR2 (germline): SGDLS, YYNGEE. V shed 4 bases, J shed 4 bases, and the junction held 12 bases outside the gene matches. The CDR3 is CASSSDRGSGRTEAFF. Here the CDR3 DNA reads TGTGCCAGCAGCAGTGACAGGGGATCGGGGCGCACTGAAGCTTTCTTT. The variable domain in full, with the rest retrieved from reference TRBV9 and TRBJ1-1, is DSGVTQTPKHLITATGQRVTLRCSPRSGDLSVYWYQQSLDQGLQFLIQYYNGEERAKGNILERFSAQQFPDLHSELNLSSLELGDSALYFCASSSDRGSGRTEAFFGQGTRLTVV.

This clone has more than one count but fewer than ten. The rearrangement links TRBV9 to TRBJ1-2, with a tentative D call TRBD1 (6 bases). The V and J ends lost 3 bases and 3 bases respectively, with 18 bases between them. The CDR3 extends over 16 amino acids. Germline lookup yields CDR1 SGDLS and CDR2 YYNGEE. The chain's CDR3 is CASSGERRGRYYGYTF. CDR3 bases: TGTGCCAGCAGCGGAGAACGCAGGGGCCGATACTATGGCTACACCTTC.

The CDR3 loop is CASSRGLAWETQYF. In DNA, the CDR3 is TGTGCCAGCAGCCGGGGACTAGCGTGGGAGACCCAGTACTTC. V and J are TRBV11-2 and TRBJ2-5, with 10 positions matching TRBD2. Germline CDR1 reads SGHAT; CDR2 reads FQNNGV. After removal of 5 bases from V and 5 bases from J, the junction contained 5 bases not matched to a gene. The CDR3 loop spans 14 amino acids.

The chain combines TRBV18 with TRBJ1-5; TRBD1 matches at 9 bases. Germline CDR1 is KGHSH and CDR2 is LQKENI. Germline trimming cut 6 bases from V and 0 bases from J; bases unmatched to any gene: 9. The CDR3 totals 17 residues. CDR3 region: CASSPGQGLFSNQPQHF. For the CDR3, the DNA is TGTGCCAGCTCCCCGGGACAGGGCCTTTTTAGCAATCAGCCCCAGCATTTT.

This rearrangement joins TRBV4-3 to TRBJ1-2; tentative D call: TRBD1 (5 bases). V gave up 0 bases and J gave up 4 bases, with 12 bases separating them. This CDR3 region has 15 residues. The germline gives CDR1 LGHNA, CDR2 YSLEER. CDR3 residues: CASSQDPGGGYGYTF. The CDR3 coding sequence is TGCGCCAGCAGCCAAGATCCGGGCGGGGGCTATGGCTACACCTTC.

This sequence joins TRBV5-1 and TRBJ1-5; TRBD1 might be the D (5 bases). Germline V gene data show CDR1 as SGHRS and CDR2 as YFSETQ. Trimming removed 4 bases at V and 2 bases at J, with 13 bases between. CDR3 size: 15 residues. The CDR3 region has the DNA TGCGCCAGCAGCCCTGGGGGAGGGGGCAATCAGCCCCAGCATTTT. Amino acids: CASSPGGGGNQPQHF.

This clone was counted between two and nine times. The sample carries other DNA sequences with the same CDR3. V usage is TRBV13 and J usage is TRBJ1-3, with 8 bases fitting TRBD1. Germline V lookup: CDR1 PRHDT, CDR2 FYEKMQ (reference sequence). Losses at the gene ends were 0 bases for V and 2 bases for J; bases not matched to a gene: 3. The CDR3 totals 16 residues. The CDR3 sequence is CASSLGDRAAGNTIYF. The CDR3, as DNA: TGTGCCAGCAGCTTAGGGGACAGGGCAGCTGGAAACACCATATATTTT.

The V call is TRBV13, the J call TRBJ1-3; D uncertain. V was pared by 2 bases and J by 1 base, with 15 bases between. CDR1 and CDR2 (germline): PRHDT, FYEKMQ (reference sequence). The CDR3 runs 17 residues. For the CDR3, the DNA is TGTGCCAGCAGCTTATTTGGGGAGCGAGATTCTGGAAACACCATATATTTT. Encoded protein: CASSLFGERDSGNTIYF.

Details on this clone: Distinct nucleotide sequences in the sample also encode this CDR3. The chain carries TRBV2 and TRBJ1-3; D is ambiguous. Trimming removed 2 bases from V and 0 bases from J, with 5 bases in between. Germline assignment: CDR1 SNHLY and CDR2 FYNNEI. There are 14 residues in the CDR3. The DNA for the CDR3 is TGTGCCAGCAGTGAACAGGTCTCTGGAAACACCATATATTTT. The encoded protein is CASSEQVSGNTIYF. Looking up the rest from reference TRBV2 and TRBJ1-3 gives the full variable domain: EPEVTQTPSHQVTQMGQEVILRCVPISNHLYFYWYRQILGQKVEFLVSFYNNEISEKSEIFDDQFSVERPDGSNFTLKIRSTKLEDSAMYFCASSEQVSGNTIYFGEGSWLTVV.